Following are 31 T cell receptor beta chains from one sample sequenced in a study of T-cell memory formation after mild COVID-19. TCRdb reprocessed the 5' RACE reads via MiXCR and lists one record per CDR3 protein. The repertoire consists of some 450,000 distinct CDR3 sequences, with roughly 17% occurring once and the leading ten covering around a fifth. Sequenced sample: PBMCs or a T cell subset sorted from them (not recorded which). All receptors derive from a young man who had mild COVID-19 (a few samples of this study predate the infection). Cell type and time point are not known.

The sample holds many counts of this clonotype. This chain connects TRBV5-4 to TRBJ2-1; no firm D call. This CDR3 has 12 amino acids. CDR1 and CDR2 (germline): SGHNT, YYREEE (reference sequence). With 1 base removed from V and 6 bases from J, the gap between germline ends came to 5 bases. For the CDR3, the DNA is TGTGCCAGCAGCTTGACTCTCAATGAGCAGTTCTTC. This encodes CASSLTLNEQFF.

The chain recombines TRBV2 with TRBJ1-1; D call uncertain. The ends were cut back, 5 bases at V and 7 bases at J, with 14 bases in the middle. The CDR3 consists of 13 residues. Germline V gene data show CDR1 as SNHLY and CDR2 as FYNNEI. CDR3 nucleotide sequence: TGTGCCAGCAGTCTCCGGGCCCCTCGTGAAGCTTTCTTT. This gives the protein CASSLRAPREAFF.

Points on this clonotype: Given the absence of the conserved phenylalanine or tryptophan at the CDR3 end, a read error is likely. The J gene is TRBJ1-1, the V gene TRBV9; a weak D match, TRBD1 (5 bases). CDR1 is SGDLS and CDR2 is YYNGEE in the germline V gene. V lost 5 bases, J lost 6 bases, and 20 bases lay in between. The CDR3 has 15 residues. CDR3 protein: CASSSRVGVVAEAFL. The DNA of the CDR3 is TGTGCCAGCAGTTCAAGGGTAGGGGTAGTTGCTGAAGCTTTCTTA.

There are a few counts of this clonotype. The rearrangement uses TRBV10-3 and TRBJ2-5, with TRBD2 identical over 8 bases. This CDR3 spans 13 amino acids. V lost 10 bases to trimming and J lost 0 bases; unmatched junction nucleotides: 4. Germline lookup yields CDR1 ENHRY and CDR2 SYGVKD. CDR3: CATAGGNQETQYF. For the CDR3, the DNA is TGTGCCACGGCGGGGGGCAACCAAGAGACCCAGTACTTC.

This clonotype was seen a handful of times. The chain combines TRBV4-1 with TRBJ1-6; D is unresolved. Germline V lookup: CDR1 MGHRA, CDR2 YSYEKL. Trimming stripped 0 bases from V and 7 bases from J, with 10 bases between. The CDR3 runs 15 residues. CDR3 in amino acids: CASSQDISTNSPLHF. The CDR3 DNA follows: TGCGCCAGCAGCCAAGATATCTCAACAAATTCACCCCTCCACTTT.

This chain joins TRBV7-6 and TRBJ2-5; D uncertain. Germline-derived CDR1 and CDR2 are SGHVS and FNYEAQ. This CDR3 comprises 14 residues. Trimming removed 5 bases from V and 4 bases from J, with 14 bases in between. The CDR3 sequence is CASSPVSFAETQYF. CDR3 DNA: TGTGCCAGCAGCCCAGTGAGCTTCGCAGAGACCCAGTACTTC.

This rearrangement joins TRBV21-1 to TRBJ2-7; the listed D gene, TRBD1, was not tested against the DNA. TRBV21-1 is recorded as a pseudogene. The CDR3 runs to 16 residues. CDR3 nucleotide sequence: TGTGCCAGCAGCAAAGGAAACGGGGGACCCCCCGGCGAGCAGTACTTC. Translation: CASSKGNGGPPGEQYF.

J is TRBJ1-2 and V is TRBV4-1, with D possibly TRBD1 on 5 matching bases. Germline V gene data show CDR1 as MGHRA and CDR2 as YSYEKL. The CDR3 totals 17 residues. Trimming cost V 1 base and J 4 bases, with 19 bases left between them. The CDR3 DNA sequence: TGCGCCAGCAGCCAAGGGGTCATCCGGGAAAGGGGCTATGGCTACACCTTC. Its protein product is CASSQGVIRERGYGYTF.

V gene TRBV5-1 combines with J gene TRBJ2-1; the match to TRBD1 covers 8 bases. The CDR3 runs to 14 residues. CDR1 SGHRS and CDR2 YFSETQ come from the germline V gene. Trimming removed 1 base from V and 5 bases from J; junction bases left unmatched: 2. The CDR3, as DNA: TGCGCCAGCAGCTTGACCAGGGGGCACAATGAGCAGTTCTTC. Translation: CASSLTRGHNEQFF.

V and J are TRBV7-2 and TRBJ1-6; D gene uncertain. V was clipped by 2 bases and J by 14 bases, with 19 bases between them. The germline V gene encodes CDR1 SGHTA and CDR2 FQGNSA. This CDR3 has 15 amino acids. Written as DNA, the CDR3 is TGTGCCAGCAGCTTATCGGCCGGACCAGTTGGGGCCCTCCACTTT. Protein: CASSLSAGPVGALHF.

The chain couples TRBV5-4 to TRBJ1-2, with TRBD1 matching over 7 bases. Germline V gives CDR1 SGHNT, CDR2 YYREEE (reference sequence). The V segment lost 4 bases and the J segment 1 base; nucleotides outside the gene matches: 4. The CDR3 runs 14 residues. The CDR3 DNA reads as TGTGCCAGCAGCCCCCGGGACAGTAACTATGGCTACACCTTC. Amino acid sequence: CASSPRDSNYGYTF.

V usage is TRBV20-1 and J usage is TRBJ1-2; D is unresolved. There are 11 residues in the CDR3. V was clipped by 2 bases and J by 3 bases, with 4 bases between them. Germline V lookup: CDR1 DFQATT, CDR2 SNEGSKA (reference sequence). This CDR3 is CSARQDYGYTF. For the CDR3, the DNA is TGCAGTGCTAGACAGGACTATGGCTACACCTTC.

This clonotype was found a few times. The chain employs TRBV9 and TRBJ2-2, with 8 bases lining up with TRBD1. With V trimmed by 3 bases and J by 7 bases, 11 bases remained unmatched. The germline V gene has CDR1 SGDLS and CDR2 YYNGEE. The CDR3 runs 16 residues. The CDR3 loop reads CASSETPQGADGELFF. The CDR3 DNA reads as TGTGCCAGCAGCGAAACCCCCCAGGGGGCGGACGGGGAGCTGTTTTTT.

This clonotype has only a few counts. This chain joins TRBV12-3 or TRBV12-4 and TRBJ2-7; D gene unclear. V was pared by 4 bases and J by 2 bases, with 3 bases between. There are 11 residues in the CDR3. In DNA form, the CDR3 reads TGTGCCAGCAGTTCGGCCTACGAGCAGTACGTC. Amino acid sequence: CASSSAYEQYV.

The chain's CDR3 is CASSPGTAKADTQYF. The CDR3 bases are TGTGCCAGCTCACCCGGGACAGCTAAAGCCGATACGCAGTATTTT. V usage is TRBV18 and J usage is TRBJ2-3; 7 nucleotides match TRBD1. The ends lost 3 bases at V and 6 bases at J; junction bases unmatched: 9. This CDR3 has 15 amino acids. The germline gives CDR1 KGHSH, CDR2 LQKENI.

DNA for the CDR3: TGTGCCAGCAGCCCGGGGACAGGGCCCGGCTACAATGAGCAGTTCTTC. Translation: CASSPGTGPGYNEQFF. This sequence joins TRBV7-9 and TRBJ2-1; 9 bases map to TRBD1. Germline loops: CDR1 SEHNR, CDR2 FQNEAQ (reference sequence). V lost 5 bases, J lost 3 bases, and 8 bases stayed unmatched. The CDR3 runs to 16 residues.

This clonotype was found a few times. This chain joins TRBV10-3 and TRBJ2-3; D possibly corresponds to TRBD1 (5 bases). The V gene's germline CDR1 is ENHRY and CDR2 SYGVKD. This CDR3 has 14 residues. Trimming left V 3 bases short and J 0 bases short, with 7 bases between. DNA of the CDR3: TGTGCCATCAGTGAACAGGCTAGCACAGATACGCAGTATTTT. It yields the protein CAISEQASTDTQYF.

The rearrangement links TRBV20-1 to TRBJ1-5; D is perhaps TRBD1 (6 bases). There are 12 residues in the CDR3. Germline-derived CDR1 and CDR2 are DFQATT and SNEGSKA (reference sequence). The V end lost 6 bases, the J end lost 2 bases, and 8 bases lay between the germline ends. CDR3 DNA sequence: TGCAGTGCCGCAGGGGGCAATCAGCCCCAGCATTTT. Translated: CSAAGGNQPQHF.

This clonotype was seen only a few times. The rearrangement uses TRBV5-1 and TRBJ2-1, with TRBD1 as a possible D gene (6 bases). Germline values: CDR1 SGHRS, CDR2 YFSETQ. The CDR3 consists of 16 residues. Between the trimmed V and J ends, which lost 0 bases and 2 bases, there was a span of 12 bases. The CDR3 sequence: CASSLDQGPPYNEQFF. CDR3 DNA: TGCGCCAGCAGCTTGGACCAGGGGCCCCCCTACAATGAGCAGTTCTTC.

The rearrangement uses TRBV6-5 and TRBJ2-3; no reliable D call. Trimming removed 0 bases from V and 6 bases from J, with 7 bases in between. CDR1 and CDR2 from the germline V gene are MNHEY and SVGAGI. CDR3 length equals 13 residues. As DNA, the CDR3 is TGTGCCAGCAGTTACTCTGGTGGCGATACGCAGTATTTT. This gives the protein CASSYSGGDTQYF.

The V call is TRBV20-1, the J call TRBJ2-7, with TRBD2 matching over 10 bases. Germline V gene data show CDR1 as DFQATT and CDR2 as SNEGSKA (reference sequence). V was clipped by 5 bases and J by 2 bases; unmatched bases: 9. This CDR3 spans 15 amino acids. CDR3 coding DNA: TGCAGTGCTGGTAGCACTAGCGGGGACCCCTACGAGCAGTACTTC. Its translation is CSAGSTSGDPYEQYF.

This chain connects TRBV7-9 to TRBJ1-5; TRBD1 is a possible D gene (6 bases). V was pared by 5 bases and J by 0 bases, with 20 bases between. The germline CDR1 and CDR2 sequences are SEHNR and FQNEAQ (reference sequence). CDR3 length: 18 residues. CDR3 protein: CASSRGTGARFSNQPQHF. CDR3 nucleotide sequence: TGTGCCAGCAGCCGGGGGACGGGGGCAAGGTTTAGCAATCAGCCCCAGCATTTT.

This chain joins TRBV6-6 and TRBJ1-1; D unclear. The CDR3 extends over 14 amino acids. Germline CDR1 is MNHNY and CDR2 is SVGAGI (reference sequence). Trimming took 5 bases from V and 4 from J, leaving 14 bases between them. CDR3 in amino acids: CASSTANLLTEAFF. CDR3 bases: TGTGCCAGCAGTACCGCAAATTTACTCACTGAAGCTTTCTTT.

This clonotype has more than one count but fewer than ten. This chain connects TRBV2 to TRBJ1-1, with 8 bases aligning to TRBD1. The CDR3 has 15 amino acids. Germline assignment: CDR1 SNHLY and CDR2 FYNNEI. Trimming cost V 1 base and J 5 bases; bases outside gene matches: 6. CDR3 bases: TGTGCCAGCAGTGAAGGGGCAACAGGGGGGACTGAAGCTTTCTTT. It is translated as CASSEGATGGTEAFF.

This clonotype occurred a few times. The rearrangement uses TRBV20-1 and TRBJ2-3; possible D gene TRBD1, 6 bases. The CDR3 contains 14 residues. The germline V and J ends were trimmed by 3 bases and 4 bases, with 14 bases remaining between them. The V gene's germline CDR1 is DFQATT and CDR2 SNEGSKA (reference sequence). The CDR3 nucleotides are TGCAGTGCTAGGCAAGGGGGTCCCTCAGATACGCAGTATTTT. As protein: CSARQGGPSDTQYF.

This rearrangement joins TRBV20-1 to TRBJ2-5; D not resolved. Trimming took 5 bases from V and 1 from J, leaving 14 bases between them. CDR3 length: 14 amino acids. Germline-derived CDR1 and CDR2 are DFQATT and SNEGSKA (reference sequence). CDR3 in amino acids: CSAGRSGIQETQYF. CDR3 in DNA: TGCAGTGCTGGCCGTTCTGGGATCCAAGAGACCCAGTACTTC.

V usage is TRBV9 and J usage is TRBJ2-3; D is undetermined. Trimming left V 1 base short and J 4 bases short, with 13 bases between. Germline loops: CDR1 SGDLS, CDR2 YYNGEE. This CDR3 is 15 amino acids long. The DNA for the CDR3 is TGTGCCAGCAGCGTATTGGGGTCCAATCCAGATACGCAGTATTTT. This codes for CASSVLGSNPDTQYF.

V is TRBV29-1 and J is TRBJ2-1; no reliable D call. This CDR3 spans 11 amino acids. Germline CDR1 is SQVTM and CDR2 is ANQGSEA. V was shortened by 4 bases and J by 15 bases, with 16 bases between the two germline ends. Here the CDR3 reads CSVGGQNKRFF. The CDR3 nucleotides read TGCAGCGTTGGGGGTCAGAACAAGCGGTTCTTC.

This clonotype was detected only once. CDR3 nucleotides: TGCAGTGCTAGAGATCCCCACAGGGGGGGTGGAGATACGCAGTATTTT. Translated, it gives CSARDPHRGGGDTQYF. This chain links TRBV20-1 with TRBJ2-3; TRBD1 might be the D (8 bases). This CDR3 has 16 residues. CDR1 and CDR2 from the germline V gene are DFQATT and SNEGSKA (reference sequence). V was pared by 0 bases and J by 5 bases, with 18 bases between.

The chain carries TRBV11-2 and TRBJ1-4; D not resolved. CDR1 SGHAT and CDR2 FQNNGV come from the germline V gene. V was pared by 3 bases and J by 4 bases, with 9 bases between. CDR3 length equals 14 residues. CDR3 sequence reads: CASSFPGFNEKLFF. DNA for the CDR3: TGTGCCAGCAGCTTCCCAGGCTTTAATGAAAAACTGTTTTTT. The full variable domain, rest sourced from reference TRBV11-2 and TRBJ1-4, is EAGVAQSPRYKIIEKRQSVAFWCNPISGHATLYWYQQILGQGPKLLIQFQNNGVVDDSQLPKDRFSAERLKGVDSTLKIQPAKLEDSAVYLCASSFPGFNEKLFFGSGTQLSVL.

This clonotype turned up a few times. J is TRBJ2-7 and V is TRBV5-1; TRBD1 might be the D (6 bases). CDR1 and CDR2 from the germline V gene are SGHRS and YFSETQ. CDR3 length: 15 amino acids. Trimming pared 2 bases from V and 3 bases from J, leaving 15 bases between. The CDR3 bases are TGCGCCAGCAGCTTAGCGTGGGGGCCCCTCTACGAGCAGTACTTC. Its translation: CASSLAWGPLYEQYF.